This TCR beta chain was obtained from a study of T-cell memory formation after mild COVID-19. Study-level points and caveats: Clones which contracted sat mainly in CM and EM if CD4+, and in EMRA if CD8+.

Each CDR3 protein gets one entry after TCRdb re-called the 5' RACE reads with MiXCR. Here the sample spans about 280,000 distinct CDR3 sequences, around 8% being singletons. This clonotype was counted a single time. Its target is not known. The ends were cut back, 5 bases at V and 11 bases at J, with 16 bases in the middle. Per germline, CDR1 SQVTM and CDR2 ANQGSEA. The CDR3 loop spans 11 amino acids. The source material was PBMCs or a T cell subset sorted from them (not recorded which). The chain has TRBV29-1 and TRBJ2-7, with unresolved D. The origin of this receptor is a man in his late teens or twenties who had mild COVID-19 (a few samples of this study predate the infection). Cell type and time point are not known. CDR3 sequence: CSVKGGVDEYF. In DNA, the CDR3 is TGCAGCGTTAAGGGTGGGGTCGATGAGTACTTC.